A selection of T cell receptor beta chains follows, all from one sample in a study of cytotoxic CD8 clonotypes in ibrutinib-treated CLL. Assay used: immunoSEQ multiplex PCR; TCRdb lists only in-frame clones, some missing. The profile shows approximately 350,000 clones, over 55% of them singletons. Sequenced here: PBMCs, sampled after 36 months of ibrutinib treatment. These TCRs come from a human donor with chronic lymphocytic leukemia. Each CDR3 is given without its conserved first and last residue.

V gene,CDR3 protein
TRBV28,ASSLPGREPQH
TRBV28,ASSSRGFDQPQH
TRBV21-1,ASIQWRNTGELF
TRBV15,ATSRADQPQH
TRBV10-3,AIRRGQTRDYGYT
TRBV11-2,ASSPVASSYNEQF
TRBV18,ASKGIEAF
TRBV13,ASSSKRVQGRSSNQPQH
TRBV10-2,ASTWTSGRRETQY
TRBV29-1,SVEGTDITSTDTQY
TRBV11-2,ASSQGLAGEYEQY
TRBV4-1,ASSQGSYEQY
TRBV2,AKGRRSGANVLT
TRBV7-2,ASSQDRGRADTQY
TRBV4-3,ASSQERFTGELF
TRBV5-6,ASSSQRNEQY
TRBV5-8,ASSLGTANYGYT
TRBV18,ASSQGAHEQY
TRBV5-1,ASSSTSGGANEQF
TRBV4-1,ASSYRQGALQETQY
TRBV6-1,ATGMGFGYT
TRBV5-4,ASSLMGGGANTQY
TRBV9,ASSPRVGLEAF
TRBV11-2,ASSLDPLYTGELF
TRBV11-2,ASSSPGGRNTGELF
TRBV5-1,ASSLSPGGNNEQF